The clone carrying this T cell receptor beta chain was counted between two and nine times. Its target is not known. The sample is drawn from a study of T cells in Graves' hyperthyroidism and ophthalmopathy. Study as a whole: Pretreatment peripheral blood was obtained at initial diagnosis. Regarding the study as a whole: With a median lead of about 6.9 months before onset, the model predicted ophthalmopathy. Most expanded thyroid clonotypes above 0.001 recurred in blood.

The study excluded patients with uncontrolled infection, other autoimmune disease, pregnancy or lactation. V was clipped by 3 bases and J by 5 bases, with 17 bases between them. The germline gives CDR1 SGHRS, CDR2 YFSETQ. CDR3 size: 15 residues. Amplification of TCR beta CDR3 regions was performed using RNA transcripts as template. HTBI primers were employed in a first-round RT-PCR of the TCR CDR3. TCRdb itself ran the multiplex PCR reads through MiXCR, one entry per CDR3 protein. The sample lists about 270,000 distinct CDR3 sequences, 22% seen once, with 64% in the top ten. This TCR was sampled from a young man with Graves' ophthalmopathy. The chain employs TRBV5-1 and TRBJ1-1, with D uncertain. The sequencing sample was made of blood. Here the CDR3 reads CASSSSPDSDTEAFF. CDR3 DNA: TGCGCCAGCAGCTCCTCTCCTGACTCGGATACTGAAGCTTTCTTT.